Following are 2 T cell receptor beta chains from one sample sequenced in a study of cytomegalovirus exposure and HLA in healthy donors. PCR primers comprised 60 Vbeta and 13 Jbeta primers. Using immunoSEQ multiplex PCR, the repertoire was profiled, and TCRdb retains in-frame clones only, with some absent. This sample contains some 110,000 clones. The sample consisted of PBMCs. The source of these receptors is a man aged 40-50 years in good health and CMV-seropositive.

The V call is TRBV27, the J call TRBJ2-3, with 12 bases matching TRBD2. V was pared by 3 bases and J by 4 bases, with 5 bases of the junction left unmatched. The CDR3 length is 16 residues. Germline CDR1 MNHEY, CDR2 SMNVEV (reference sequence). The CDR3: CASSLTSGSFADTQYF. The CDR3 DNA reads TGTGCCAGCAGTTTGACTAGCGGGAGTTTCGCAGATACGCAGTATTTT.

The chain employs TRBV11-2 and TRBJ1-1; D is uncertain. Germline V CDR1 and CDR2: SGHAT, FQNNGV. The CDR3 has 14 amino acids. V was pared by 4 bases and J by 2 bases, with 11 bases between. CDR3 in amino acids: CASSSLRGNTEAFF. CDR3 nucleotides: TGTGCCAGCAGCTCCCTCCGGGGTAACACTGAAGCTTTCTTT.